One T cell receptor (beta chain) is described in this entry. Its antigen remains unknown. The V end lost 0 bases, the J end lost 0 bases, and 11 bases lay between the germline ends. CDR1 and CDR2 (germline): LNHNV, YYDKDF (reference sequence). This CDR3 has 17 residues. Clones were sequenced by immunoSEQ multiplex PCR, and TCRdb holds only the in-frame ones, with some missing. The data contain tens of thousands of clones, roughly 91% of them singletons. The sample comes from a study of OX40 agonist ivuxolimab in advanced cancers. Study in general: The treatment was a fully human IgG2 OX40 agonist, ivuxolimab. Participants, about 83% male, averaged 60 years of age, ranging from 23 to 79. Study-level findings and limits: Averaging showed that CD8+ T cells had more expanded clones than CD4+ did. Low normalized T-cell clonal expansion was additionally recorded for some nonresponders.

The source was CD4+ or CD8+ T cells sorted from blood, collected in a trial of the OX40 agonist ivuxolimab. The chain employs TRBV15 and TRBJ2-2; a possible D gene is TRBD2 (6 bases). The sequence came from an adult with an advanced solid tumor such as melanoma, head and neck, liver or kidney cancer. CDR3 sequence: CATSRDGGLSNTGELFF. The DNA of the CDR3 is TGTGCCACCAGCAGAGATGGGGGGTTGTCGAACACCGGGGAGCTGTTTTTT.